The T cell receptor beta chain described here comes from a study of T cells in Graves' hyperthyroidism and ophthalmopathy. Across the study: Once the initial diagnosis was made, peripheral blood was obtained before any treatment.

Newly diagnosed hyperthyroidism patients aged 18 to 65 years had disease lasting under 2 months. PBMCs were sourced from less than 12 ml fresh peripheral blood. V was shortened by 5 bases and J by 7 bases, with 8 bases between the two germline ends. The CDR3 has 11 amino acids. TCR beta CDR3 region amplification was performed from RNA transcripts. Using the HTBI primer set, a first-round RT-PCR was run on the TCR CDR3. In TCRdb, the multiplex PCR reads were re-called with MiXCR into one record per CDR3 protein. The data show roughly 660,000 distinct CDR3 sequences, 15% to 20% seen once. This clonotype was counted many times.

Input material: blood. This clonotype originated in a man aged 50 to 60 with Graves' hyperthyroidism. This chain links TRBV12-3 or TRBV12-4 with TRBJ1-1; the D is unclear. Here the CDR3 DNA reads TGTGCCAGCAGTATCTTAGGTGAAGCTTTCTTT. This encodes CASSILGEAFF.